This TCR beta chain was obtained from a study of CD8+CD57+ T cells in acquired aplastic anemia. The CDR3 runs to 16 residues. Between the trimmed V and J ends, which lost 0 bases and 10 bases, there was a span of 21 bases. The germline V gene encodes CDR1 SGDLS and CDR2 YYNGEE. Whoever was chosen for sequencing had shown CD8+CD57+ cell expansion by flow cytometry. Genomic DNA templated the TCR beta VDJ and CDR3 profiling. Each CDR3 protein is one row after TCRdb ran MiXCR on the reads. The repertoire has more than 250,000 distinct CDR3 sequences, 65% to 90% of them found once; the top ten carry 35% to 50%.

The sequence was collected from a human donor with aplastic anemia. The chain carries TRBV9 and TRBJ2-3, with D perhaps TRBD2 (7 bases). The specimen was sorted CD4+, CD8+, or CD8+CD57+ T cells (not recorded which) from PBMCs. The CDR3 region is CASSVGGGGAEHSQYF. In nucleotides, the CDR3 is TGTGCCAGCAGCGTAGGAGGTGGGGGGGCCGAGCATTCGCAGTATTTT.